This TCR beta chain originates from a study of cytomegalovirus exposure and HLA in healthy donors. PCR amplification relied on 60 Vbeta primers (plus 13 Jbeta primers). TCRdb keeps only in-frame clones here, not all; method: immunoSEQ multiplex PCR. The sample has around 150,000 clones, 75% to 90% seen once; the top ten hold about 7.4%. Between the trimmed V and J ends, which lost 4 bases and 0 bases, there was a span of 16 bases. CDR3 size: 17 residues. Germline assignment: CDR1 SGHDT and CDR2 YYEEEE. The sequencing sample was made of PBMCs. The TCR sequence derives from a woman between 50 and 59 years old in good health and CMV-seropositive. The rearrangement links TRBV5-6 to TRBJ2-2; a weak D match, TRBD2 (5 bases). The CDR3 region has the DNA TGTGCCAGCAGCCCCGAAAGGGCGGGCCCGAACACCGGGGAGCTGTTTTTT. It yields the protein CASSPERAGPNTGELFF.